These 22 T cell receptor beta chains originate from one sample sequenced in a study of T cells after yellow fever vaccination. TCRdb reanalysed the 5' RACE reads using MiXCR and keeps one entry per CDR3 protein. The sample lists 250,000 or so distinct CDR3 sequences, about 7% occurring once. The material sequenced was CD4+ T cells sorted from PBMCs, taken 15 days after the yellow fever booster vaccination. The receptors were gathered from a man aged 25-45 years who received the YFV17D yellow fever vaccine.

The V call is TRBV7-9, the J call TRBJ2-7; possibly TRBD1 for D (5 bases). There are 13 residues in the CDR3. Trimming removed 5 bases from V and 2 bases from J, with 10 bases in between. Germline loops: CDR1 SEHNR, CDR2 FQNEAQ (reference sequence). Here the CDR3 reads CASSKQGPYEQYF. Here the CDR3 DNA reads TGTGCCAGCAGCAAGCAGGGCCCCTACGAGCAGTACTTC. Complete variable domain (other parts from reference TRBV7-9 and TRBJ2-7): DTGVSQNPRHKITKRGQNVTFRCDPISEHNRLYWYRQTLGQGPEFLTYFQNEAQLEKSRLLSDRFSAERPKGSFSTLEIQRTEQGDSAMYLCASSKQGPYEQYFGPGTRLTVT.

The genes are TRBV20-1 and TRBJ2-5, with D possibly being TRBD1 or TRBD2 (6 bases each). Trimming removed 5 bases at V and 0 bases at J, with 16 bases between. This CDR3 contains 15 residues. CDR1 is DFQATT, CDR2 SNEGSKA, per germline (reference sequence). The CDR3 region has the DNA TGCAGTGCTTGGGGGGCACGGGACTACCAAGAGACCCAGTACTTC. Protein sequence: CSAWGARDYQETQYF.

V is TRBV11-1 and J is TRBJ2-7; possible D gene TRBD2, 6 bases. Germline CDR1 SGHAT, CDR2 FQDESV (reference sequence). The V gene lost 5 bases and the J gene lost 3 bases, with 8 bases spanning the gap. CDR3 length: 12 amino acids. This CDR3 is CASSGRLYEQYF. As DNA, the CDR3 is TGTGCCAGCAGCGGGAGGCTCTACGAGCAGTACTTC.

The chain uses TRBV7-2 and TRBJ1-5, with 8 bases that match TRBD1. The CDR3 loop spans 16 amino acids. Germline-derived CDR1 and CDR2 are SGHTA and FQGNSA. The V segment lost 1 base and the J segment 6 bases; nucleotides outside the gene matches: 8. CDR3 protein: CASSLGHQGAGQPQHF. CDR3 DNA: TGTGCCAGCAGCTTAGGTCATCAGGGGGCCGGTCAGCCCCAGCATTTT. Using reference TRBV7-2 and TRBJ1-5 for the parts outside the CDR3, the full variable domain is GAGVSQSPSNKVTEKGKDVELRCDPISGHTALYWYRQSLGQGLEFLIYFQGNSAPDKSGLPSDRFSAERTGGSVSTLTIQRTQQEDSAVYLCASSLGHQGAGQPQHFGDGTRLSIL.

The chain couples TRBV20-1 to TRBJ2-1, with D uncertain. The CDR3 totals 13 residues. V was trimmed by 7 bases and J by 8 bases, leaving 18 bases between them. Germline assignment: CDR1 DFQATT and CDR2 SNEGSKA (reference sequence). The CDR3 bases are TGCAGTGATATTCTGGTGGGATCCGATGAGCAGTTCTTC. It encodes CSDILVGSDEQFF.

This chain joins TRBV7-2 and TRBJ1-3; D is undetermined. This CDR3 region has 11 residues. V lost 3 bases and J lost 8, with 5 bases in between. The germline gives CDR1 SGHTA, CDR2 FQGNSA. CDR3 sequence (DNA): TGTGCCAGCAGCTTGAAAGACACCATATATTTT. Protein product: CASSLKDTIYF. Supplemented by reference TRBV7-2 and TRBJ1-3, the full variable domain reads GAGVSQSPSNKVTEKGKDVELRCDPISGHTALYWYRQSLGQGLEFLIYFQGNSAPDKSGLPSDRFSAERTGGSVSTLTIQRTQQEDSAVYLCASSLKDTIYFGEGSWLTVV.

This clonotype came up many times. The CDR3 region is CASRSRDLWFF. The CDR3 region has the DNA TGTGCCAGCAGATCCCGGGACCTCTGGTTCTTC. The V and J genes are TRBV2 and TRBJ2-1, with D perhaps matching TRBD1 or TRBD2 (5 bases each). The germline V and J ends were trimmed by 6 bases and 15 bases, with 15 bases remaining between them. The germline V gene has CDR1 SNHLY and CDR2 FYNNEI. The CDR3 is 11 residues long.

This clonotype was counted ten times or more. The chain has TRBV10-3 and TRBJ2-7; TRBD1 matches at 7 bases. Unmatched junction bases numbered 11, after V lost 10 bases and J lost 5 bases. The CDR3 loop spans 13 amino acids. Germline V gives CDR1 ENHRY, CDR2 SYGVKD. CDR3 protein: CATNIGQVDEQYF. The CDR3 nucleotides are TGTGCCACCAACATCGGACAGGTGGACGAGCAGTACTTC.

J is TRBJ2-7 and V is TRBV7-2; D is undetermined. The V and J ends lost 5 bases and 0 bases respectively, with 14 bases between them. CDR3 length: 15 amino acids. Germline V gene sequence: CDR1 SGHTA, CDR2 FQGNSA. This chain's CDR3 is CASSPGRLSSYEQYF. The CDR3 DNA reads as TGTGCCAGCAGCCCTGGACGGTTAAGCTCCTACGAGCAGTACTTC.

V usage is TRBV7-2 and J usage is TRBJ1-5; D remains unclear. Trimming pared 2 bases from V and 6 bases from J, leaving 11 bases between. CDR1 and CDR2 from the germline V gene are SGHTA and FQGNSA. This CDR3 has 14 residues. The CDR3 sequence is CASSLQRDGQPQHF. The CDR3 DNA sequence: TGTGCCAGCAGCTTACAGCGGGATGGTCAGCCCCAGCATTTT. Complete variable domain (other parts from reference TRBV7-2 and TRBJ1-5): GAGVSQSPSNKVTEKGKDVELRCDPISGHTALYWYRQSLGQGLEFLIYFQGNSAPDKSGLPSDRFSAERTGGSVSTLTIQRTQQEDSAVYLCASSLQRDGQPQHFGDGTRLSIL.

The sample holds many counts of this clonotype. This sequence joins TRBV5-8 and TRBJ2-2, with 7 bases identical to TRBD1. Germline V lookup: CDR1 SGHTS, CDR2 YDEGEE. The CDR3 has 15 residues. Trimming took 3 bases from V and 5 from J; bases not matched to a gene: 7. This CDR3 reads CASSSGQFLTGELFF. CDR3 nucleotides: TGTGCCAGCAGCTCGGGACAGTTTTTAACCGGGGAGCTGTTTTTT. Combining the CDR3 with reference TRBV5-8 and TRBJ2-2 gives the whole variable domain EAGVTQSPTHLIKTRGQQATLRCSPISGHTSVYWYQQALGLGLQFLLWYDEGEERNRGNFPPRFSGRQFPNYSSELNVNALELEDSALYLCASSSGQFLTGELFFGEGSRLTVL.

In regard to this clonotype: A single base separates this from a much larger clone, so it may be a read error. The rearrangement uses TRBV5-1 and TRBJ2-1; D possibly corresponds to TRBD2 (5 bases). The CDR3 spans 13 residues. Per germline, CDR1 SGHRS and CDR2 YFSETQ. CDR3 residues: CTSSLEALREQFF. CDR3 DNA: TGCACCAGCAGCTTGGAGGCTCTTAGGGAGCAGTTCTTC.

This chain connects TRBV7-2 to TRBJ2-1, with 13 bases aligning to TRBD2. The CDR3 is 18 amino acids. V gave up 2 bases and J gave up 10 bases; unmatched junction bases: 14. Germline V gene lookup returns CDR1 SGHTA and CDR2 FQGNSA. This chain's CDR3 is CASSLRVPGLAGTWEQFF. CDR3 bases: TGTGCCAGCAGCTTACGCGTTCCGGGACTAGCGGGAACGTGGGAGCAGTTCTTC.

This clonotype was recorded a few times. The rearrangement uses TRBV29-1 and TRBJ2-3; 16 bases align to TRBD2. Germline CDR1 reads SQVTM; CDR2 reads ANQGSEA. There are 17 residues in the CDR3. J was trimmed by 5 bases and V by 6 bases; bases with no gene match: 11. CDR3 amino acids: CSVKQGTSGRAIDTQYF. DNA for the CDR3: TGCAGCGTGAAACAAGGGACTAGCGGGAGGGCAATAGATACGCAGTATTTT.

This clonotype has at least ten counts. The V and J genes are TRBV20-1 and TRBJ2-3, with unresolved D. This CDR3 is 15 amino acids long. The ends were cut back, 7 bases at V and 0 bases at J, with 17 bases in the middle. CDR1 DFQATT and CDR2 SNEGSKA come from the germline V gene (reference sequence). The CDR3 sequence: CSVKGASNSTDTQYF. The DNA for the CDR3 is TGCAGTGTAAAAGGCGCGTCGAACAGCACAGATACGCAGTATTTT.

This clonotype was recorded many times. The chain joins TRBV2 to TRBJ2-5; possible D gene TRBD2, 5 bases. The CDR3 contains 13 residues. V lost 4 bases to trimming and J lost 2 bases, with 8 bases between them. Germline V CDR1 and CDR2: SNHLY, FYNNEI. The chain's CDR3 is CASSAGLQETQYF. As DNA, the CDR3 is TGTGCCAGCAGTGCAGGACTGCAAGAGACCCAGTACTTC.

This clonotype came up many times. The V call is TRBV7-8, the J call TRBJ2-3; D perhaps matches TRBD1 (6 bases). V lost 1 base and J 2 bases, leaving 10 bases between the germline ends. The germline gives CDR1 SGHVS, CDR2 FQNEAQ. This CDR3 comprises 15 residues. Here the CDR3 reads CASSLGRGFTDTQYF. The CDR3 bases are TGTGCCAGCAGCTTAGGCAGGGGATTCACAGATACGCAGTATTTT.

The chain uses TRBV30 and TRBJ2-1; 9 nucleotides align to TRBD1. CDR3 length: 14 amino acids. The V segment lost 5 bases and the J segment 2 bases; nucleotides outside the gene matches: 4. Germline CDR1 GTSNPN, CDR2 SVGIG (reference sequence). CDR3 loop: CAWETGGPYNEQFF. Written as DNA, the CDR3 is TGTGCCTGGGAGACAGGGGGTCCCTACAATGAGCAGTTCTTC. Using reference TRBV30 and TRBJ2-1 for the parts outside the CDR3, the full variable domain is SQTIHQWPATLVQPVGSPLSLECTVEGTSNPNLYWYRQAAGRGLQLLFYSVGIGQISSEVPQNLSASRPQDRQFILSSKKLLLSDSGFYLCAWETGGPYNEQFFGPGTRLTVL.

Only a few counts were recorded for this clonotype. This sequence joins TRBV5-1 and TRBJ1-1, with unresolved D. The CDR3 covers 13 residues. Germline CDR1 and CDR2: SGHRS and YFSETQ. V was clipped by 1 base and J by 6 bases, with 10 bases between them. The CDR3 loop is CASSLSPFAEAFF. The CDR3 bases are TGCGCCAGCAGCTTGTCGCCGTTTGCTGAAGCTTTCTTT.

The gene calls are TRBV9 and TRBJ2-1; 10 bases line up with TRBD1. There are 15 residues in the CDR3. The trim removed 1 base at V and 7 bases at J, leaving 5 bases unmatched. Germline V gene sequence: CDR1 SGDLS, CDR2 YYNGEE. CDR3 protein: CASSVRQGADNEQFF. The CDR3 DNA is TGTGCCAGCAGCGTAAGACAGGGGGCGGATAATGAGCAGTTCTTC.

The V gene is TRBV11-2, the J gene TRBJ2-3; either TRBD1 or TRBD2 may fit D (5 bases each). Trimming removed 5 bases from V and 8 bases from J, with 11 bases in between. From germline, CDR1 is SGHAT and CDR2 FQNNGV. This CDR3 has 12 residues. Here the CDR3 DNA reads TGTGCCAGCAGCATCGGGACGGGTACGCAGTATTTT. It yields the protein CASSIGTGTQYF.

Concerning this clonotype: A much larger clone sits a single nucleotide away, making a read error possible. V gene TRBV5-6 combines with J gene TRBJ2-5; 9 bases line up with TRBD2. Germline CDR1 reads SGHDT; CDR2 reads YYEEEE. The CDR3 contains 14 residues. V was clipped by 8 bases and J by 2 bases; unmatched bases: 7. The CDR3 nucleotides are TGTGCCAGAAACCCTAGCGGGGAACAAGAGACCCAGTACTTC. Protein product: CARNPSGEQETQYF.